This TCR beta chain was found in a study of OX40 agonist ivuxolimab in advanced cancers. Study details: Every 2 weeks, patients got intravenous ivuxolimab at one of six dose levels (0.01-10 mg/kg). Three individuals attained partial responses, comprising one hepatocellular carcinoma case and two cutaneous melanoma cases.

The protocol was immunoSEQ multiplex PCR, while the TCRdb copy is restricted to in-frame clones and leaves out a portion. In the table there are 90,000 or so clones, approximately 92% of which are singletons. The CDR3 consists of 16 residues. Looked up from germline, CDR1 is MDHEN and CDR2 is SYDVKM. Trimming cost V 1 base and J 3 bases; bases outside gene matches: 9. This clone was counted a single time. Autoimmune disease history or systemic immunosuppression barred patients. The receptor was isolated from an adult with an advanced solid tumor such as melanoma, head and neck, liver or kidney cancer. Sequences were derived from CD4+ or CD8+ T cells sorted from blood, sampled in a trial of the OX40 agonist ivuxolimab. The chain is built from TRBV28 and TRBJ2-7, with 7 bases fitting TRBD1. As DNA, the CDR3 is TGTGCCAGCAGTTTATTAGGGGACAGCCCCCACTACGAGCAGTACTTC. Protein product: CASSLLGDSPHYEQYF.